These 17 T cell receptor beta chains share one sample of origin, sequenced in a study of memory CD4+ T cells and cytomegalovirus serostatus. The data were produced by immunoSEQ multiplex PCR, yet TCRdb's version contains in-frame clones alone and is incomplete. The table has some 73,000 clones, around 78% seen once. The sort gate was single viable CD3+CD4+CD8-CD45RO+ cells for memory CD4+ T cells. Sequencing input: memory CD4+ T cells from blood. The receptor source for this set is an adult in good health and CMV-seropositive.

This chain uses TRBV5-1 with TRBJ2-5; 7 nucleotides line up with TRBD2. V dropped 4 bases and J dropped 1; count of bases not matched to a gene: 4. This CDR3 is 14 amino acids long. CDR1 SGHRS and CDR2 YFSETQ come from the germline V gene. The CDR3 here is CASSGGTIQETQYF. DNA for the CDR3: TGCGCCAGCAGCGGCGGGACTATCCAAGAGACCCAGTACTTC.

This clone was seen a few times. This chain joins TRBV10-3 and TRBJ2-1; D remains ambiguous. Per germline, CDR1 ENHRY and CDR2 SYGVKD. V shed 8 bases and J shed 2 bases, with 10 bases lying between them. CDR3 length: 13 residues. Here the CDR3 reads CAILAGTYNEQFF. CDR3 nucleotide sequence: TGTGCCATCCTGGCAGGTACCTACAATGAGCAGTTCTTC.

V is TRBV30 and J is TRBJ2-1; D ambiguous. Germline V lookup: CDR1 GTSNPN, CDR2 SVGIG (reference sequence). The CDR3 is 12 residues long. Trimming removed 3 bases at V and 5 bases at J, with 8 bases between. The CDR3 protein is CAWRGYNNEQFF. CDR3 DNA: TGTGCCTGGAGGGGCTATAACAATGAGCAGTTCTTC.

This chain links TRBV19 with TRBJ1-1; tentative D call: TRBD1 (6 bases). This CDR3 region has 16 residues. CDR1 and CDR2 (germline): LNHDA, SQIVND (reference sequence). V dropped 5 bases and J dropped 0 bases, with 16 bases sitting between them. CDR3 nucleotide sequence: TGTGCCAGTAGTTTCCGACAGGTCTTAATGAACACTGAAGCTTTCTTT. Amino acids: CASSFRQVLMNTEAFF.

DNA for the CDR3: TGTGCCAGCAGCGCTGGGCTCAGGAACACCGGGGAGCTGTTTTTT. Protein sequence: CASSAGLRNTGELFF. The chain uses TRBV9 and TRBJ2-2; no definite D call. In germline, CDR1 is SGDLS, CDR2 YYNGEE. Trimming stripped 3 bases from V and 1 base from J, with 10 bases between. The CDR3 covers 15 residues. Looking up the rest from reference TRBV9 and TRBJ2-2 gives the full variable domain: DSGVTQTPKHLITATGQRVTLRCSPRSGDLSVYWYQQSLDQGLQFLIQYYNGEERAKGNILERFSAQQFPDLHSELNLSSLELGDSALYFCASSAGLRNTGELFFGEGSRLTVL.

The chain employs TRBV6-1 and TRBJ1-1; D is ambiguous. Trimming removed 1 base from V and 3 bases from J, with 6 bases in between. CDR3 length: 13 residues. Germline CDR1 reads MNHNS; CDR2 reads SASEGT. The CDR3 sequence: CASSEETYTEAFF. CDR3 nucleotide sequence: TGTGCCAGCAGTGAAGAGACATACACTGAAGCTTTCTTT.

The chain carries TRBV7-7 and TRBJ2-2; D not resolved. V shed 5 bases and J shed 4 bases, with 5 bases lying between them. CDR3 length: 12 amino acids. Germline V CDR1 and CDR2: SSHAT, FNYEAQ (reference sequence). The CDR3 DNA sequence: TGTGCCAGCAGCCACCCCACCGGGGAGCTGTTTTTT. Translating it yields CASSHPTGELFF.

The V and J genes are TRBV28 and TRBJ2-5; D assignment may be TRBD1 or TRBD2 (6 bases each). V was trimmed by 1 base and J by 5 bases, leaving 17 bases between them. The CDR3 runs to 16 residues. CDR1 is MDHEN, CDR2 SYDVKM, per germline. This chain's CDR3 is CASSLFRVRGRETQYF. DNA of the CDR3: TGTGCCAGCAGTTTATTTCGGGTTCGGGGGCGGGAGACCCAGTACTTC.

This clone was counted a few times. The chain links TRBV6-6 to TRBJ1-2; 8 bases fit TRBD1. CDR1 is MNHNY, CDR2 SVGAGI, per germline (reference sequence). V dropped 6 bases and J dropped 8; count of bases not matched to a gene: 14. The CDR3 loop spans 15 amino acids. This CDR3 reads CASSHTPGQGRGYTF. The DNA of the CDR3 is TGTGCCAGCAGCCACACACCCGGACAGGGACGAGGCTACACCTTC.

The J gene is TRBJ1-2, the V gene TRBV6-6; the D is unclear. The CDR3 contains 13 residues. The germline CDR1 and CDR2 sequences are MNHNY and SVGAGI (reference sequence). The V end was cut by 5 bases, the J end by 2 bases, with 9 bases between. CDR3 nucleotides: TGTGCCAGCAGTCCAGAAGGGAACTATGGCTACACCTTC. It translates to CASSPEGNYGYTF.

The V and J genes are TRBV7-9 and TRBJ1-1; the D gene is possibly TRBD1 (6 bases). From germline, CDR1 is SEHNR and CDR2 FQNEAQ (reference sequence). Trimming removed 5 bases at V and 4 bases at J, with 26 bases between. The CDR3 consists of 18 residues. The DNA of the CDR3 is TGTGCCAGCAGCATAGGGGGGGGGACCGACAAAGCGATCACTGAAGCTTTCTTT. As protein: CASSIGGGTDKAITEAFF. Together with reference TRBV7-9 and TRBJ1-1, the CDR3 gives the full variable domain: DTGVSQNPRHKITKRGQNVTFRCDPISEHNRLYWYRQTLGQGPEFLTYFQNEAQLEKSRLLSDRFSAERPKGSFSTLEIQRTEQGDSAMYLCASSIGGGTDKAITEAFFGQGTRLTVV.

The chain carries TRBV6-1 and TRBJ2-5; no firm D call. CDR3 length: 16 residues. Trimming took 2 bases from V and 4 from J, leaving 17 bases between them. The germline V gene has CDR1 MNHNS and CDR2 SASEGT. Here the CDR3 reads CASSERGRTPPETQYF. CDR3 bases: TGTGCCAGCAGTGAAAGAGGCAGGACCCCTCCAGAGACCCAGTACTTC.

J is TRBJ1-1 and V is TRBV11-3, with a weak D call TRBD1 (6 bases). The CDR3 consists of 14 residues. Trimming shortened V by 6 bases and J by 2 bases, and 13 bases separated the two germline ends. CDR1 is SGHNT and CDR2 is YENEEA in the germline V gene. The CDR3 protein is CASSSRDKNTEAFF. The CDR3 coding sequence is TGTGCCAGCAGTTCCCGGGACAAAAACACTGAAGCTTTCTTT.

The rearrangement links TRBV7-9 to TRBJ2-1; D is perhaps TRBD1 (5 bases). In germline, CDR1 is SEHNR, CDR2 FQNEAQ (reference sequence). This CDR3 spans 13 amino acids. The V end was cut by 4 bases, the J end by 7 bases, with 11 bases between. The CDR3 DNA sequence: TGTGCCAGCAGCTCACTGGGGCTAAATGAGCAGTTCTTC. This sequence encodes CASSSLGLNEQFF.

This clone was seen a handful of times. This chain joins TRBV7-8 and TRBJ1-2; D is possibly TRBD1 (6 bases). The CDR3 has 14 residues. Trimming took off 5 bases at V and 6 bases at J, with 16 bases between the two ends. The germline CDR1 and CDR2 sequences are SGHVS and FQNEAQ. The CDR3 nucleotides read TGTGCCAGCAGCCTTGGACAGCCAGGGGATGGCTACACCTTC. This encodes CASSLGQPGDGYTF.

This sequence joins TRBV13 and TRBJ1-1; D might be TRBD1 (5 bases). This CDR3 has 14 amino acids. CDR1 is PRHDT and CDR2 is FYEKMQ in the germline V gene (reference sequence). V was clipped by 5 bases and J by 3 bases, with 13 bases between them. DNA for the CDR3: TGTGCCAGCAGCCTTGGGGGGTTGGACACTGAAGCTTTCTTT. This gives the protein CASSLGGLDTEAFF.

This clone showed up just a few times. The rearrangement links TRBV7-9 to TRBJ1-5; D uncertain. CDR1 and CDR2 from the germline V gene are SEHNR and FQNEAQ (reference sequence). Trimming removed 8 bases from V and 2 bases from J, with 19 bases in between. This CDR3 contains 16 residues. Written as DNA, the CDR3 is TGTGCCAGCTCTTGGGGAATCGGTATGGGCAATCAGCCCCAGCATTTT. It is translated as CASSWGIGMGNQPQHF.